Listed here is a single TCR beta chain. The data stem from a study of OX40 agonist ivuxolimab in advanced cancers. About the study: In three patients, partial responses were observed, one with hepatocellular carcinoma and two with cutaneous melanoma.

V lost 7 bases and J 2 bases, leaving 11 bases between the germline ends. The CDR3 consists of 14 residues. Germline V gene data show CDR1 as MDHEN and CDR2 as SYDVKM. The table came from immunoSEQ multiplex PCR; TCRdb's copy has only in-frame clones and leaves some out. The repertoire holds 78,000 or so clones, roughly nine tenths seen once, with approximately 0.7% in the top ten. V and J are TRBV28 and TRBJ2-2; D not certain. Specimen: CD4+ or CD8+ T cells sorted from blood, collected in a trial of the OX40 agonist ivuxolimab. This receptor was obtained from an adult with an advanced solid tumor such as melanoma, head and neck, liver or kidney cancer. Written as DNA, the CDR3 is TGTGCCAGCAATCCCAATCTAAACACCGGGGAGCTGTTTTTT. It encodes CASNPNLNTGELFF.